The rows below give T cell receptor beta chains drawn from one sample of a study of blood T cells in healthy people across ages. MiXCR, run by TCRdb on the 5' RACE reads, gives a single entry per CDR3 protein. The sample has about 970,000 distinct CDR3 sequences, roughly 50% seen once. Material: blood. These receptors all stem from a woman aged 60 to 75 in good health. The conserved cysteine and the conserved F or W are not part of the CDR3 here.

J gene: NA; V gene: TRBV20-1; CDR3 length: 12; CDR3 protein: SARERASSDEQY
J gene: TRBJ1-4; V gene: TRBV7-9; CDR3 length: 13; CDR3 protein: ASSKPAAEGVKLF
J gene: NA; V gene: TRBV9; CDR3 length: 14; CDR3 protein: ASSVDPSGTEGEQY
J gene: NA; V gene: TRBV6-5; CDR3 length: 14; CDR3 protein: ASSRMVGGTSDEQY
J gene: TRBJ2-5; V gene: TRBV18; CDR3 length: 11; CDR3 protein: ASLPSAQETQY
J gene: TRBJ2-1; V gene: TRBV29-1; CDR3 length: 12; CDR3 protein: SVGTSGKWNEQF
J gene: TRBJ2-3; V gene: TRBV7-2; CDR3 length: 13; CDR3 protein: ASSLAVPWVDTQY
J gene: TRBJ2-1; V gene: TRBV28; CDR3 length: 9; CDR3 protein: ASGTQGQEF
J gene: TRBJ2-1; V gene: TRBV4-1; CDR3 length: 14; CDR3 protein: ASSRSRDRGGNEQF
J gene: TRBJ2-1; V gene: TRBV20-1; CDR3 length: 12; CDR3 protein: SASVPAGANEQF
J gene: TRBJ2-5; V gene: TRBV5-1; CDR3 length: 13; CDR3 protein: ASSAGQGAGETQY
J gene: TRBJ2-3; V gene: TRBV7-8; CDR3 length: 15; CDR3 protein: ASSPRGRSSSTDTQY
J gene: TRBJ1-2; V gene: TRBV28; CDR3 length: 13; CDR3 protein: ASSFTRGANYGYT
J gene: TRBJ2-3; V gene: TRBV6-6; CDR3 length: 13; CDR3 protein: AACGLAGYTDTQY
J gene: TRBJ2-5; V gene: TRBV29-1; CDR3 length: 11; CDR3 protein: SANGLAPGEQY
J gene: TRBJ2-5; V gene: TRBV15; CDR3 length: 13; CDR3 protein: ATSRDKGFQETQY
J gene: TRBJ2-5; V gene: TRBV20-1; CDR3 length: 11; CDR3 protein: SASPTTQETQY
J gene: TRBJ2-1; V gene: TRBV20-1; CDR3 length: 10; CDR3 protein: TTPGLGNEQF
J gene: TRBJ1-6; V gene: TRBV10-3; CDR3 length: 12; CDR3 protein: AISSAGGNSPLH
J gene: TRBJ2-3; V gene: TRBV2; CDR3 length: 12; CDR3 protein: ASTDRERGDTQY
J gene: TRBJ2-1; V gene: TRBV4-1; CDR3 length: 13; CDR3 protein: ASSLPGGSYNEQF
J gene: TRBJ2-6; V gene: TRBV29-1; CDR3 length: 13; CDR3 protein: SVGTGITGANVLT
J gene: TRBJ1-5; V gene: TRBV5-6; CDR3 length: 12; CDR3 protein: ASSPGRSYQPQH
J gene: TRBJ1-6; V gene: TRBV14; CDR3 length: 18; CDR3 protein: ASSQDPRTDRSSYNSPLH
J gene: TRBJ2-7; V gene: TRBV3-1; CDR3 length: 12; CDR3 protein: ASSRSGSRNEQY
J gene: TRBJ2-3; V gene: TRBV12-3/TRBV12-4; CDR3 length: 14; CDR3 protein: ASRRGAGDGTDTQY
J gene: TRBJ1-4; V gene: TRBV5-6; CDR3 length: 15; CDR3 protein: ASSLVPVGATNEKLF
J gene: TRBJ2-4; V gene: TRBV2; CDR3 length: 9; CDR3 protein: ASKARGFQY
J gene: TRBJ2-3; V gene: TRBV5-8; CDR3 length: 13; CDR3 protein: ASSRGQGFKDTQY
J gene: TRBJ2-2; V gene: TRBV12-3/TRBV12-4; CDR3 length: 14; CDR3 protein: ASSRFLAGVAGELF
J gene: TRBJ2-1; V gene: TRBV20-1; CDR3 length: 11; CDR3 protein: SAYRGGYNEQF
J gene: NA; V gene: TRBV20-1; CDR3 length: 12; CDR3 protein: SVSPRAAPYEQY
J gene: TRBJ2-5; V gene: TRBV20-1; CDR3 length: 13; CDR3 protein: SAPSRRGIRETQY
J gene: TRBJ2-5; V gene: TRBV18; CDR3 length: 12; CDR3 protein: ASSPRLQQETQY
J gene: TRBJ2-1; V gene: TRBV12-3/TRBV12-4; CDR3 length: 13; CDR3 protein: ASSWGLAHQNEQF